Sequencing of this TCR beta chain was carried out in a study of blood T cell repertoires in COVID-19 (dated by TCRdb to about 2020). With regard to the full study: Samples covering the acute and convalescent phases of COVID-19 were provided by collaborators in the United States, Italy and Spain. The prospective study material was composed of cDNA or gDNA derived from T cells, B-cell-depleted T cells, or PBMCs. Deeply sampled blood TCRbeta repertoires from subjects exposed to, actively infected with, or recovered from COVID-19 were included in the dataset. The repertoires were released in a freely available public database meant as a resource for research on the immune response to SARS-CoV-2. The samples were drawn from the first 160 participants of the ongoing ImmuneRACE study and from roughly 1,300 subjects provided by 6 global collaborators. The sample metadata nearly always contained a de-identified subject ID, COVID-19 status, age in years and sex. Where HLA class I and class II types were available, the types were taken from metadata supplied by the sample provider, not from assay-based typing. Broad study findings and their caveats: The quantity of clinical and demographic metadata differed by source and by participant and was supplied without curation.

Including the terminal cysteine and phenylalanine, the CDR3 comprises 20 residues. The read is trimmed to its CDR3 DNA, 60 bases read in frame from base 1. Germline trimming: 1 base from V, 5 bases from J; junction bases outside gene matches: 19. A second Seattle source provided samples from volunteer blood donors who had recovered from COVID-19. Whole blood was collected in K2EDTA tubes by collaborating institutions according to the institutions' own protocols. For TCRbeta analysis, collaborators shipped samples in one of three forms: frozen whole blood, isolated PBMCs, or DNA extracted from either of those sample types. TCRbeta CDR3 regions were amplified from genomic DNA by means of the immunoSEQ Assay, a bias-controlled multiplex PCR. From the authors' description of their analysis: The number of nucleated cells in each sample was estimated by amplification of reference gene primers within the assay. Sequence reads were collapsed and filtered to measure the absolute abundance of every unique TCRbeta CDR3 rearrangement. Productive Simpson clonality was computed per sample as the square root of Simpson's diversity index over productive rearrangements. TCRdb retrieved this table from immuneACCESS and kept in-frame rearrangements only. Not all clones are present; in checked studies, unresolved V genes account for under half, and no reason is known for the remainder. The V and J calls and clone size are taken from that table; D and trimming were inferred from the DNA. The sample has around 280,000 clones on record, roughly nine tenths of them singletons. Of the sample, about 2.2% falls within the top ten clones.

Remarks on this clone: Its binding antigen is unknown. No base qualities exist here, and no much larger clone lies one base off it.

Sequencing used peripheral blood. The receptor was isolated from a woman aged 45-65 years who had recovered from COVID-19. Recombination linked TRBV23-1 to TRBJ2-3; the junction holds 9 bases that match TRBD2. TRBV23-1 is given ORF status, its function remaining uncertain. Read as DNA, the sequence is TGCGCCAGCAGTCAATGCGTCCCCCCCCCTTTAGCGGGGGCGGGAGATACGCAGTATTTT. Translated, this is CASSQCVPPPLAGAGDTQYF.